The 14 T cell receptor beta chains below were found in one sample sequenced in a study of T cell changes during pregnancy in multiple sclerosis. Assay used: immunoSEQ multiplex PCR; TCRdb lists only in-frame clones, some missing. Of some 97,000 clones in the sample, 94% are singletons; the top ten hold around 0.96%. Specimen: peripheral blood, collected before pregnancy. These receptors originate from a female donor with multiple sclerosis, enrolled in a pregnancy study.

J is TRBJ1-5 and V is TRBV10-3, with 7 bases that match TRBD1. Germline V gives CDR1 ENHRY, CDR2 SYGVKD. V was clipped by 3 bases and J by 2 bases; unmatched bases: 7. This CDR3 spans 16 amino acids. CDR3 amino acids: CAISDPTGSGNQPQHF. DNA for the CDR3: TGTGCCATCAGTGACCCGACAGGGAGTGGCAATCAGCCCCAGCATTTT.

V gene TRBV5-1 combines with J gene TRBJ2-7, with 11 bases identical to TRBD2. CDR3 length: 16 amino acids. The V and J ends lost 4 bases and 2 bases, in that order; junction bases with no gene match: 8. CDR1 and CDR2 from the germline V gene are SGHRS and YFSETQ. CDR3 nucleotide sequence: TGCGCCAGCAGCCCGGGACTAGCGGCCGGCACCTACGAGCAGTACTTC. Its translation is CASSPGLAAGTYEQYF.

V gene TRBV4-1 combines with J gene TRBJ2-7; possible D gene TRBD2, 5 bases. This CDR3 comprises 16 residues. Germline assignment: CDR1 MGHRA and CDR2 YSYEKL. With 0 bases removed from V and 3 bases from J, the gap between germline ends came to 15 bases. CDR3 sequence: CASSQDRAEAFYEQYF. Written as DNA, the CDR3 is TGCGCCAGCAGCCAAGATAGAGCGGAAGCCTTCTACGAGCAGTACTTC.

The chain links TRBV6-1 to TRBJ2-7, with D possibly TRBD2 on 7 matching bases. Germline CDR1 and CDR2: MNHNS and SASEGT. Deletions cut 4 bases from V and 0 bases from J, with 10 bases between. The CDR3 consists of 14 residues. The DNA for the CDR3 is TGTGCCAGCAGTGGGCGGGGGCCCTCCTACGAGCAGTACTTC. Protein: CASSGRGPSYEQYF.

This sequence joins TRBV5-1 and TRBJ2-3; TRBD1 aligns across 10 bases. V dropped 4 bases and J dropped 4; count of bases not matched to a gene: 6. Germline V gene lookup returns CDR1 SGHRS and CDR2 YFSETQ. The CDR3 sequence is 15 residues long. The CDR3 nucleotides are TGCGCCAGCAGCCTCTCGGACAGGGGGTCAGATACGCAGTATTTT. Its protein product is CASSLSDRGSDTQYF.

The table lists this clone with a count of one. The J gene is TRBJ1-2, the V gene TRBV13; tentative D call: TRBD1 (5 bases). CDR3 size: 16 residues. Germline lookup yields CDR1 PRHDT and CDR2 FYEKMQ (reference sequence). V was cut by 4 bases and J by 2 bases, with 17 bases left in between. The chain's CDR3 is CASSSAAGRLNYGYTF. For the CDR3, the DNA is TGTGCCAGCAGCTCGGCCGCGGGACGGCTAAACTATGGCTACACCTTC.

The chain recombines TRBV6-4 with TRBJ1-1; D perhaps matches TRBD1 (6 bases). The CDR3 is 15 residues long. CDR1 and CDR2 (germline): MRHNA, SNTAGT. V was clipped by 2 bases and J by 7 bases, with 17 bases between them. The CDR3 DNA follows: TGTGCCAGCAGTGACGGGGGCAGTAGGTCTGGTGAAGCTTTCTTT. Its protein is CASSDGGSRSGEAFF.

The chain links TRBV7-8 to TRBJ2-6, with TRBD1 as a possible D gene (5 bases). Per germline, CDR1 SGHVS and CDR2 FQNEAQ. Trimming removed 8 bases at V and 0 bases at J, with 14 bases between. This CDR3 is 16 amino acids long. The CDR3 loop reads CASVPRRASGANVLTF. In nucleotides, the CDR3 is TGTGCCAGCGTACCCCGCAGGGCCTCTGGGGCCAACGTCCTGACTTTC.

CDR3 amino acids: CASSLARAYNEQFF. The CDR3 coding sequence is TGTGCCAGCAGCTTAGCCCGGGCCTACAATGAGCAGTTCTTC. The rearrangement joins TRBV11-2 to TRBJ2-1; D is unclear. Trimming took off 1 base at V and 2 bases at J, with 6 bases between the two ends. CDR1 is SGHAT, CDR2 FQNNGV, per germline. CDR3 length: 14 residues. Supplemented by reference TRBV11-2 and TRBJ2-1, the full variable domain reads EAGVAQSPRYKIIEKRQSVAFWCNPISGHATLYWYQQILGQGPKLLIQFQNNGVVDDSQLPKDRFSAERLKGVDSTLKIQPAKLEDSAVYLCASSLARAYNEQFFGPGTRLTVL.

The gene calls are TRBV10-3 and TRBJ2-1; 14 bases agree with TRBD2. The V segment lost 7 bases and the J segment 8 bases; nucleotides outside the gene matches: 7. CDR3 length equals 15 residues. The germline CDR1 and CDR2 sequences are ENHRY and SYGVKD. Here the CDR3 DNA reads TGTGCCATCAAGGGGACTAGCGGGAGTGGGGATGAGCAGTTCTTC. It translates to CAIKGTSGSGDEQFF.

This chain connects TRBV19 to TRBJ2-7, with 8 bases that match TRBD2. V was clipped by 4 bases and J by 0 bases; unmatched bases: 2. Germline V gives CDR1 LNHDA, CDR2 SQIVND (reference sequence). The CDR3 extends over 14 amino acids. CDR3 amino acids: CASSTGTSSYEQYF. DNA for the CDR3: TGTGCCAGTAGTACCGGGACTAGCTCCTACGAGCAGTACTTC.

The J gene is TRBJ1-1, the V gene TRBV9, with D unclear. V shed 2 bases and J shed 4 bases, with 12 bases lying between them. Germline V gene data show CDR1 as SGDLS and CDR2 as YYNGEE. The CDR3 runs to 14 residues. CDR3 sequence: CASSVRWESTEAFF. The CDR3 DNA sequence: TGTGCCAGCAGCGTTCGATGGGAGAGCACTGAAGCTTTCTTT.

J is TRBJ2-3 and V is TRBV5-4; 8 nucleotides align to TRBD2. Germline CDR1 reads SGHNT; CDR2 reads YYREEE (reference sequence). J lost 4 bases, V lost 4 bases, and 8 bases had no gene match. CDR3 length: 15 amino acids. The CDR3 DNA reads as TGTGCCAGCAGCCCTGGGACTAGTGGTGCAGATACGCAGTATTTT. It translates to CASSPGTSGADTQYF. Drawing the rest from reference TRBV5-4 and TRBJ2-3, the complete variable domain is ETGVTQSPTHLIKTRGQQVTLRCSSQSGHNTVSWYQQALGQGPQFIFQYYREEENGRGNFPPRFSGLQFPNYSSELNVNALELDDSALYLCASSPGTSGADTQYFGPGTRLTVL.

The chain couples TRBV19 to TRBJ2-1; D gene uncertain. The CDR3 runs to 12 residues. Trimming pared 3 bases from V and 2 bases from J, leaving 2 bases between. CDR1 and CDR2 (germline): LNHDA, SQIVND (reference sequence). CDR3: CASSITYNEQFF. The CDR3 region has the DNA TGTGCCAGTAGTATTACCTACAATGAGCAGTTCTTC.